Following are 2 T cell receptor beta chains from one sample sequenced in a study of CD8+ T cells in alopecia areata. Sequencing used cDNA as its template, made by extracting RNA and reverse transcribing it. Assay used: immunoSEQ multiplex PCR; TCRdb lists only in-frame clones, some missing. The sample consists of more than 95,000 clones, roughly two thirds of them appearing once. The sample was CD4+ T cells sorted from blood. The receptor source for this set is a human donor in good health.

CDR3 nucleotides: TGTGCCAGCCACGGTCAGACGCGTTACACTGAAGCTTTCTTT. This codes for CASHGQTRYTEAFF. This rearrangement joins TRBV5-6 to TRBJ1-1, with no clear D. Trimming took off 7 bases at V and 3 bases at J, with 16 bases between the two ends. Germline CDR1 and CDR2: SGHDT and YYEEEE. The CDR3 is made up of 14 amino acids.

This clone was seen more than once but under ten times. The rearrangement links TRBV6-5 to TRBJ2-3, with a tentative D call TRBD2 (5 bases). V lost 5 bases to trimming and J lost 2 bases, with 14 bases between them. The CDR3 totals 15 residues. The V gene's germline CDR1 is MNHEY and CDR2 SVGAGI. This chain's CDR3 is CASSPGLIFTDTQYF. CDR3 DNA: TGTGCCAGCAGTCCCGGACTCATCTTCACAGATACGCAGTATTTT.